This is a list of T cell receptor beta chains from one sample in a study of T-cell reconstitution after alpha-beta-depleted transplantation in children. Each CDR3 protein gets one entry after TCRdb re-called the PCR reads with MiXCR. The sample includes fewer than 350,000 distinct CDR3 sequences, over 9.5% of them seen just once. Material: PBMCs, obtained before TCRalphabeta/CD19-depleted stem cell transplant. These receptors originate from a boy less than two years old with acute myeloid leukemia, due to receive a stem cell transplant. Each CDR3 is given with its conserved first and last residue. The D gene is left open where the match is weak. Rows may omit the clone size; those that give it use once, few, many or a size class.

size | J | D | V | DNA | CDR3
- | TRBJ2-4 | TRBD1 | TRBV19 | TGTGCCAGTAGTCACAGGGGAGCCAAAAACATTCAGTACTTC | CASSHRGAKNIQYF
many | TRBJ1-2 | - | TRBV5-1 | TGCGCCAGCAGCTTATTACAGTCCCACCGTCCTGAGGGCTACACCTTC | CASSLLQSHRPEGYTF
many | TRBJ1-2 | - | TRBV3-1 | TGTGCCAGCAGCCGGGACACTAACTATGGCTACACCTTC | CASSRDTNYGYTF
many | TRBJ2-3 | - | TRBV14 | TGTGCCAGCAGCTTTCTGGCGGGATCCACAGATACGCAGTATTTT | CASSFLAGSTDTQYF
many | TRBJ2-1 | TRBD1 | TRBV12-3/TRBV12-4 | TGTGCCAGCAGTAAGAGGGGGCGTAGTAATGAGCAGTTCTTC | CASSKRGRSNEQFF
many | TRBJ2-2 | - | TRBV14 | TGTGCCAGCAGCCAAGGGACAACGAACACCGGGGAGCTGTTTTTT | CASSQGTTNTGELFF
many | TRBJ2-7 | - | TRBV18 | TGTGCCAGCTCACCGGGACAAAACTCCTACGAGCAGTACTTC | CASSPGQNSYEQYF
many | TRBJ2-1 | - | TRBV27 | TGTGCCAGCAGTTTAGAGTGGGGTGAGCAGTTCTTC | CASSLEWGEQFF
- | TRBJ2-7 | - | TRBV11-2 | TGTGCCAGCAGCAGTAGTCACAGCTCCTACGAGCAGTACTTC | CASSSSHSSYEQYF
few | TRBJ2-7 | TRBD2 | TRBV12-3/TRBV12-4 | TGTGCCAGCAGCCCTAGCGGGGGGGCCAAGAGGGTGAACGAGCAGTACTTC | CASSPSGGAKRVNEQYF
many | TRBJ2-7 | TRBD1 | TRBV29-1 | TGCAGCGTTGTTGACAGGGGGCGATACGAGCAGTACTTC | CSVVDRGRYEQYF
many | TRBJ1-2 | TRBD1 | TRBV5-1 | TGCGCCAGCAGCTTCACCCTAGGGGGCCAGAACTATGGCTACACCTTC | CASSFTLGGQNYGYTF
many | TRBJ1-1 | - | TRBV28 | TGTGCCAGCAGTCAGGGAGGGAGAGCTGAAGCTTTCTTT | CASSQGGRAEAFF
many | TRBJ2-3 | TRBD2 | TRBV20-1 | TGCAGTGCTAGAGTGGGAGGGCGGGGGGCGGATACGCAGTATTTT | CSARVGGRGADTQYF
- | TRBJ1-5 | TRBD1 | TRBV5-1 | TGCGCCAGCTTGGGTGGGACAGCAAATCAGCCCCAGCATTTT | CASLGGTANQPQHF
few | TRBJ2-6 | - | TRBV5-1 | TGCGCCAGCAGCGTCCGGGACGCATCTAGCTACTCTGGGGCCAACGTCCTGACTTTC | CASSVRDASSYSGANVLTF
many | TRBJ2-7 | TRBD1 | TRBV29-1 | TGCAGCGGGGGACAGGGAGACGAGCAGTACTTC | CSGGQGDEQYF
few | TRBJ2-1 | TRBD2 | TRBV11-2 | TGTGCCAGCAGCTTAGAGCCGGGAGGGGACAATGAGCAGTTCTTC | CASSLEPGGDNEQFF
- | TRBJ1-2 | - | TRBV14 | TGTGCCAGCAGCCAAAAAGAGGGGACGTTGGACTATGGCTACACCTTC | CASSQKEGTLDYGYTF
many | TRBJ2-3 | TRBD2 | TRBV28 | TGTGCCAGCAGTTTACCCATGACTAGCGGGAGTGCAGATACGCAGTATTTT | CASSLPMTSGSADTQYF
- | TRBJ2-2 | - | TRBV4-1 | TGCGCCAGCAGCCAAAAGTGGGCGTCCACCGGGGAGCTGTTTTTT | CASSQKWASTGELFF
few | TRBJ2-7 | TRBD1 | TRBV7-9 | TGTGCCAGCAGCGTGGACAGGGCAATACGGGAGCAGTACTTC | CASSVDRAIREQYF
many | TRBJ2-2 | - | TRBV7-9 | TGTGCCAGCAGCTTTGTCGGGGAGCTGTTTTTT | CASSFVGELFF
many | TRBJ2-1 | - | TRBV20-1 | TGCAGTGCTAGAGTCTTGAGAGGAAACGTCTACAATGAGCAGTTCTTC | CSARVLRGNVYNEQFF
many | TRBJ2-7 | TRBD1 | TRBV7-2 | TGTGCCAGCAGCTTAGAAGGGACAGGGGTAAGCTACGAGCAGTACTTC | CASSLEGTGVSYEQYF
many | TRBJ2-7 | TRBD2 | TRBV7-2 | TGTGCCAGCAGCTCCGAACTCGGTAGCGGGAGCTACGAGCAGTACTTC | CASSSELGSGSYEQYF
many | TRBJ2-3 | - | TRBV20-1 | TGCAGTGCTAGAGACCTGACAGCTTACACAGATACGCAGTATTTT | CSARDLTAYTDTQYF
many | TRBJ2-6 | - | TRBV28 | TGTGCCAGCAGTTTCCCCGGGCTTGGGGCCAACGTCCTGACTTTC | CASSFPGLGANVLTF
- | TRBJ2-3 | TRBD2 | TRBV7-9 | TGTGCCAGCAGCTTGGGGACTAGCGGGAGAGATACGCAGTATTTT | CASSLGTSGRDTQYF
- | TRBJ2-3 | - | TRBV6-5 | TGTGCCAGCAGTTACCGGGACATCACAGATACGCAGTATTTT | CASSYRDITDTQYF
many | TRBJ2-6 | TRBD1 | TRBV12-3/TRBV12-4 | TGTGCCAGCAGTTTGGGGACAGGGCCTGGGGCCAACGTCCTGACTTTC | CASSLGTGPGANVLTF
few | TRBJ2-7 | - | TRBV15 | TGTGCCACCAGCAGAGTGGCAGGGCGGGACGAGCAGTACTTC | CATSRVAGRDEQYF